This TCR beta chain was documented in a study of T cell responses to AZD1222 COVID-19 vaccine. On the study more broadly: Pooled samples include second doses given at about 4 or 12 weeks.

Study-level results: White British ancestry dominated among donors, who included more females, and clonal diversity was possibly underestimated. Among spike-specific TCRs, nearly half reportedly target unmutated variant regions. Only 5 to 7 individuals given AZD1222 were seropositive at baseline.

Details on this clone: Its antigen is not identified.

This CDR3 has 16 residues. V gave up 3 bases and J gave up 4 bases, with 13 bases separating them. Germline V gene sequence: CDR1 LNHDA, CDR2 SQIVND (reference sequence). Using immunoSEQ multiplex PCR, the repertoire was profiled, and TCRdb retains in-frame clones only, with some absent. This repertoire shows approximately 140,000 clones, just over 90% found once; its top ten account for 3.4%. This receptor was identified in an adult in good health. The chain recombines TRBV19 with TRBJ1-6, with D hard to call. The starting material was peripheral blood, obtained on day 0 of AZD1222 vaccination. CDR3 amino acids: CASSIESSMYNSPLHF. In nucleotides, the CDR3 is TGTGCCAGTAGTATCGAGAGCTCGATGTATAATTCACCCCTCCACTTT.